The present TCR beta chain was sequenced within a study of shared clonotypes between healthy human individuals. This clone was counted only a few times. V lost 3 bases, J lost 3 bases, and 8 bases lay in between. The CDR3 is made up of 13 amino acids. Germline V CDR1 and CDR2: GTSNPN, SVGIG (reference sequence). The assay was immunoSEQ multiplex PCR, and TCRdb's table has in-frame clones only and misses some. This table has under 1,100,000 clones, 75% to 80% appearing once. The sequenced sample was memory CD4+ T cells from PBMCs. Subset meaning: CD45RA-negative fraction. This receptor was taken from a man aged 18-30 years in good health. Some clones in this sample may be carry-over from other donors' samples. The V and J genes are TRBV30 and TRBJ1-4; D is uncertain. Here the CDR3 reads CAWRPESNEKLFF. The CDR3 DNA follows: TGTGCCTGGAGGCCCGAGTCTAATGAAAAACTGTTTTTT.